What follows are 16 T cell receptor beta chains derived from one specimen sequenced in a study of cytomegalovirus exposure and HLA in healthy donors. PCR used 60 Vbeta primers and 13 Jbeta primers. TCRdb keeps only in-frame clones here, not all; method: immunoSEQ multiplex PCR. The sample records around 130,000 clones, 81% being singletons. Input material: PBMCs. These receptors came from a man between 18 and 29 years old in good health and CMV-seronegative.

The chain recombines TRBV9 with TRBJ1-2; 7 nucleotides align to TRBD1. Germline V gives CDR1 SGDLS, CDR2 YYNGEE. This CDR3 is 17 amino acids long. The V gene end was trimmed by 4 bases and the J gene end by 8 bases; junction bases not matched to a gene: 20. The CDR3 bases are TGTGCCAGCAGCTATTCTACACACAGACAGGGCCAGAGGGGCTACACCTTC. Its protein product is CASSYSTHRQGQRGYTF.

This chain links TRBV7-9 with TRBJ2-3; 10 positions match TRBD1. The germline V gene has CDR1 SEHNR and CDR2 FQNEAQ (reference sequence). The trim removed 0 bases at V and 2 bases at J, leaving 11 bases unmatched. This CDR3 spans 19 amino acids. As DNA, the CDR3 is TGTGCCAGCAGCTTAGCGCTAAATTCGGGACAGGGGATCACAGATACGCAGTATTTT. This sequence encodes CASSLALNSGQGITDTQYF.

The chain is built from TRBV6-5 and TRBJ2-7; TRBD2 is a possible D gene (5 bases). V lost 4 bases and J 5 bases, leaving 9 bases between the germline ends. CDR1 is MNHEY and CDR2 is SVGAGI in the germline V gene. This CDR3 spans 12 amino acids. In DNA form, the CDR3 reads TGTGCCAGCAGTTTTGGACTTCACGAGCAGTACTTC. Residues: CASSFGLHEQYF.

The chain recombines TRBV9 with TRBJ1-6; weak D call: TRBD1 (5 bases). Looked up from germline, CDR1 is SGDLS and CDR2 is YYNGEE. V lost 0 bases and J 9 bases, leaving 16 bases between the germline ends. This CDR3 spans 16 amino acids. CDR3 bases: TGTGCCAGCAGCGTAGTCCCTGGCAGGGAAGGTTCACCCCTCCACTTT. Protein product: CASSVVPGREGSPLHF. Filled out from reference TRBV9 and TRBJ1-6, the complete variable domain reads DSGVTQTPKHLITATGQRVTLRCSPRSGDLSVYWYQQSLDQGLQFLIQYYNGEERAKGNILERFSAQQFPDLHSELNLSSLELGDSALYFCASSVVPGREGSPLHFGNGTRLTVT.

V usage is TRBV6-6 and J usage is TRBJ2-7, with 9 nucleotides matching TRBD1. Germline V gene sequence: CDR1 MNHNY, CDR2 SVGAGI (reference sequence). Losses at the gene ends were 5 bases for V and 3 bases for J; bases not matched to a gene: 5. The CDR3 has 14 amino acids. Here the CDR3 reads CASSRDRVYYEQYF. CDR3 coding DNA: TGTGCCAGCAGTCGGGACAGGGTGTACTACGAGCAGTACTTC.

Concerning this clone itself: Its ends do not fully match the called genes, so a read error is possible. The chain combines TRBV7-7 with TRBJ2-2; 12 positions agree with TRBD2. The germline V gene encodes CDR1 SSHAT and CDR2 FNYEAQ (reference sequence). The CDR3 is 16 residues long. This CDR3 is CASSPPSGGATGELFF. DNA for the CDR3: TGTGCTAGCAGCCCACCTAGCGGGGGGGCCACCGGGGAGCTGTTTTTT.

This clone was observed once. The genes are TRBV10-1 and TRBJ1-1; D is ambiguous. The CDR3 sequence is 12 residues long. V shed 3 bases and J shed 8 bases, with 10 bases lying between them. Per the germline V gene, CDR1 is WNHNN and CDR2 is SYGVQD (reference sequence). The CDR3, as DNA: TGCGCCAGCAGTGACCGGGGTACCGAAGCTTTCTTT. Encoded protein: CASSDRGTEAFF.

There are a few counts of this clone. The chain employs TRBV10-2 and TRBJ2-5, with 9 bases aligning to TRBD2. From germline, CDR1 is WSHSY and CDR2 SAAADI. V was pared by 7 bases and J by 7 bases, with 10 bases of the junction left unmatched. This CDR3 is 14 amino acids long. The DNA for the CDR3 is TGCGCCAGCACCTGGACTAGCGAGACGGGGACCCAGTACTTC. Translating it yields CASTWTSETGTQYF.

The V gene is TRBV5-4, the J gene TRBJ2-1; the match to TRBD2 covers 12 bases. Germline V gene data show CDR1 as SGHNT and CDR2 as YYREEE (reference sequence). Losses at the gene ends were 5 bases for V and 6 bases for J; bases not matched to a gene: 3. The CDR3 has 14 amino acids. The CDR3 spells CASRLAGGINEQFF. The CDR3 nucleotides read TGTGCCAGCAGGCTAGCGGGGGGGATCAATGAGCAGTTCTTC.

The chain is built from TRBV5-1 and TRBJ2-6, with 7 bases fitting TRBD2. The V and J ends lost 0 bases and 0 bases, in that order; junction bases with no gene match: 9. The germline gives CDR1 SGHRS, CDR2 YFSETQ. The length of the CDR3 is 19 residues. DNA of the CDR3: TGCGCCAGCAGCTTGGAGGGGTGGGGACTAAGCTCTGGGGCCAACGTCCTGACTTTC. It is translated as CASSLEGWGLSSGANVLTF. Looking up the rest from reference TRBV5-1 and TRBJ2-6 gives the full variable domain: KAGVTQTPRYLIKTRGQQVTLSCSPISGHRSVSWYQQTPGQGLQFLFEYFSETQRNKGNFPGRFSGRQFSNSRSEMNVSTLELGDSALYLCASSLEGWGLSSGANVLTFGAGSRLTVL.

The chain employs TRBV25-1 and TRBJ1-2, with 7 bases fitting TRBD1. The CDR3 loop spans 12 amino acids. Germline CDR1 is MGHDK and CDR2 is SYGVNS. Trimming took 6 bases from V and 8 from J; bases not matched to a gene: 6. CDR3 sequence: CASSKTGYGYTF. CDR3 bases: TGTGCCAGCAGCAAGACAGGGTACGGCTACACCTTC.

The rearrangement links TRBV30 to TRBJ2-1; D is possibly TRBD1 (6 bases). The ends were cut back, 6 bases at V and 2 bases at J, with 17 bases in the middle. The CDR3 runs to 15 residues. Germline V lookup: CDR1 GTSNPN, CDR2 SVGIG (reference sequence). CDR3 DNA: TGTGCCTGTACGGACAGCCGAACTCCCTACAATGAGCAGTTCTTC. Its protein product is CACTDSRTPYNEQFF. The whole variable domain, remainder taken from reference TRBV30 and TRBJ2-1, is SQTIHQWPATLVQPVGSPLSLECTVEGTSNPNLYWYRQAAGRGLQLLFYSVGIGQISSEVPQNLSASRPQDRQFILSSKKLLLSDSGFYLCACTDSRTPYNEQFFGPGTRLTVL.

The rearrangement links TRBV4-3 to TRBJ1-6, with a possible D match to TRBD1 (6 bases). CDR1 is LGHNA and CDR2 is YSLEER in the germline V gene. V was clipped by 0 bases and J by 10 bases, with 13 bases between them. This CDR3 is 15 amino acids long. The CDR3 nucleotides read TGCGCCAGCAGCCAAGATGGCCAGGGGAAGTCACCCCTCCACTTT. It specifies CASSQDGQGKSPLHF.

This clone was observed once. J is TRBJ1-5 and V is TRBV6-1, with 9 bases aligning to TRBD1. Trimming took 5 bases from V and 5 from J; bases not matched to a gene: 1. Germline CDR1 reads MNHNS; CDR2 reads SASEGT. This CDR3 region has 13 residues. CDR3 sequence reads: CASSTGGYQPQHF. CDR3 in DNA: TGTGCCAGCAGTACAGGGGGCTATCAGCCCCAGCATTTT.

The J gene is TRBJ1-2, the V gene TRBV7-2; the D gene is possibly TRBD1 (5 bases). The germline V and J ends were trimmed by 2 bases and 5 bases, with 6 bases remaining between them. CDR3 length equals 12 residues. Looked up from germline, CDR1 is SGHTA and CDR2 is FQGNSA. This CDR3 reads CASSLQGYGYTF. In nucleotides, the CDR3 is TGTGCCAGCAGCTTACAGGGTTATGGCTACACCTTC.

The rearrangement uses TRBV5-1 and TRBJ1-2; 8 positions match TRBD1. After removal of 5 bases from V and 1 base from J, the junction contained 4 bases not matched to a gene. Looked up from germline, CDR1 is SGHRS and CDR2 is YFSETQ. CDR3 length equals 14 residues. The CDR3 DNA sequence: TGCGCCAGCAGAGAACAGGGGGGTAACTATGGCTACACCTTC. Translating it yields CASREQGGNYGYTF. The full variable domain, rest sourced from reference TRBV5-1 and TRBJ1-2, is KAGVTQTPRYLIKTRGQQVTLSCSPISGHRSVSWYQQTPGQGLQFLFEYFSETQRNKGNFPGRFSGRQFSNSRSEMNVSTLELGDSALYLCASREQGGNYGYTFGSGTRLTVV.